The TCR beta chain described here comes from a study of beta chain features in type 1 diabetes. This CDR3 region has 15 residues. Germline V gene sequence: CDR1 SNHLY, CDR2 FYNNEI. Losses at the gene ends were 2 bases for V and 5 bases for J; bases not matched to a gene: 6. Whole-study findings and limits: Across all four CD4+ subsets, people with type 1 diabetes showed modestly shorter TCRB CDR3s.

Markers CD45RO/CCR7/CD25/CD127/CD95/CD27 served to sort CD4+ naive, central memory, regulatory and stem cell-like memory cells. In this sample, this clone turned up a few times. Its antigen is as yet unknown. The study reverse transcribed the entire isolated RNA, so it sequenced expressed TCRB transcripts. Assay used: immunoSEQ multiplex PCR; TCRdb lists only in-frame clones, some missing. The sample has about 170,000 clones, 7.5% to 8.5% seen once; the top ten hold roughly 0.5%. The receptor was isolated from a man between 18 and 35 years old with type 1 diabetes. Sequenced: central memory CD4+ T cells from blood. This chain connects TRBV2 to TRBJ2-3; 8 nucleotides agree with TRBD2. CDR3 loop: CASSESSGSVDTQYF. CDR3 bases: TGTGCCAGCAGTGAATCCAGCGGGAGCGTAGATACGCAGTATTTT.